This record covers a single T cell receptor beta chain. Its antigen is currently not known. Per-nucleotide qualities are absent, and no much larger clonotype sits a single base away. Healthy HIV-negative adults with no recently reported acute infections or vaccinations were included as donors. Every donor was a Caucasian adult living in Nashville, Tennessee, USA. CD4+ T cells were enriched by magnetic negative selection; naive cells were then positively selected on CD45RA, and the negative fraction formed the memory subset. After blood collection by leukapheresis, PBMCs were isolated using Ficoll-Histopaque density gradient centrifugation and then cryopreserved in the vapor phase of liquid nitrogen. Analytical flow cytometry was used to check the purity and quantity of each magnetically sorted T cell population. From each sorted fraction, genomic DNA was isolated and quantified by UV absorbance on a Nanodrop 2000c.

This sample is drawn from a study of shared clonotypes between healthy human individuals (dated by TCRdb to the early 2020s). Concerning the study at large: The cohort comprised two women and a few men aged 18 to 49 years. Blood TCR repertoires of a handful of healthy adults were deeply sequenced to estimate repertoire size and the extent of clonotype sharing between individuals. For each donor, CD4 naive and CD4 memory were each given three plates, CD8 naive was given two plates, and CD8 memory was given one plate. Libraries were prepared and TCR repertoires were sequenced by different laboratories using diverse techniques, in order to increase sequencing depth and limit assay-specific biases. Each donor's leukapheresis produced roughly between roughly 0.85 and 9.5 billion PBMCs. The study at large found these results: Across four donors, about 5.2% of naive CD4, more than 3% of naive CD8, 2% to 2.5% of memory CD4, and approximately 0.4% of memory CD8 clonotypes were shared. Pairwise subsampling indicated that sequencing depth was expected to affect the degree of clonotype sharing among donors. Naive subsets generally had larger estimated clonotype richness than memory subsets. The genetic and exposure-history diversity represented was limited by the small number of donors. Incomplete sequencing was indicated by rarefaction of sorted-subset datasets, despite the large sequencing depth. Higher generation probabilities were observed for clonotypes shared by all four sorted-subset donors than for non-shared clonotypes. Sampling was restricted to blood, and TCR repertoires in tissue are likely to differ from TCR repertoires in blood.

V and J lose 9 bases and 2 bases, and a span of 11 bases separates them. Reading from cysteine to phenylalanine, the CDR3 counts 12 amino acids. Only the CDR3 part of the read is kept: 36 bases, read in frame from the first base. CDR1 MNHEY and CDR2 SMNVEV are derived from the germline V gene (reference sequence). Using the deep immunoSEQ assay, TCR CDR3 regions were amplified from genomic DNA by multiplex PCR. Genomic DNA extracted from each cell subset was distributed evenly over all wells of several immunoSEQ 96-well plates, and each plate served as one replicate. Each replicate PCR for sorted subsets received about 180 ng genomic DNA, equal to 30,000 or so T cell genomes. The purified libraries were quantified using a Qubit 3.0 fluorometer, sized with a Bioanalyzer 2100, and then quantified again using the KAPA Library Quantification kit. Each immunoSEQ 96-well plate was sequenced on its own single-read 150-cycle Illumina NextSeq 550 flow cell. Per the authors' processing: Because the immunoSEQ output included only junctional sequences and no quality scores, the filtering could not be the same as the filtering used for full-length reads. To assign V/J genes and CDR3, sequences were annotated against IMGT germline references using PyIR, a Python wrapper for IgBLAST v1.9. Reads with weak V/J assignments (E-value above 1e-6), missing CDR3, stop codons, out-of-frame junctions, or ambiguous translated residues were removed. V3J clonotypes were defined as sequences sharing the same inferred V gene, J gene, and CDR3 amino acid sequence. The percentage overlap between two repertoires was calculated by dividing the number of shared unique clonotypes by the size of the smaller repertoire. Repertoire richness was assessed with RTK rarefaction, the Chao1 estimator, and Recon v2.1 estimates of unobserved clonotypes. For all TCRbeta clonotypes obtained by the gDNA method from several donors, generation probabilities were computed with OLGA. TCRdb carries this immuneACCESS record with in-frame sequences only. Its versions omit some clonotypes, under half of them owing to an unresolved V gene in the studies checked, with the rest unexplained. That table is the source of V, J and clone size, and D and trimming were worked out from the DNA. The sample table contains under 2,500,000 clones; only one count was recorded for approximately 94% of them. The leading ten clones occupy around 0.13% of the sample.

The chain joins TRBV27 to TRBJ2-7; the D gene is perhaps TRBD2, on 6 matching bases. This TCR came from a man aged 18 to 29 in good health. Sequences were obtained from naive CD4+ T cells sorted from blood. What this sample's cell subset or site label stands for: CD45RA+ positively selected. The CDR3 is CASSGNPYEQYF. The sequenced DNA is TGTGCCAGTAGCGGTAACCCCTACGAGCAGTACTTC.